This entry concerns a single T cell receptor beta chain. The data were produced by immunoSEQ multiplex PCR, yet TCRdb's version contains in-frame clones alone and is incomplete. Of some 70,000 clones in the sample, about 82% were seen once. This sample was taken from a study of blood T cell repertoires in COVID-19. Study-wide background: The study drew acute and convalescent COVID-19 samples from the United States, Italy and Spain. Sample material is recorded as cDNA or gDNA derived from T cells, B-cell-depleted T cells, or PBMCs.

The ends lost 6 bases at V and 6 bases at J; junction bases unmatched: 5. The CDR3 is made up of 13 amino acids. Germline lookup yields CDR1 SQVTM and CDR2 ANQGSEA. Sample: peripheral blood. The chain uses TRBV29-1 and TRBJ1-5; 10 bases are a match to TRBD1. The TCR originated in a woman aged 55-70 years with acute or convalescent COVID-19. The CDR3 DNA reads TGCAGCGTGGGCCGGGACAGGGGTCAGCCCCAGCATTTT. This codes for CSVGRDRGQPQHF.